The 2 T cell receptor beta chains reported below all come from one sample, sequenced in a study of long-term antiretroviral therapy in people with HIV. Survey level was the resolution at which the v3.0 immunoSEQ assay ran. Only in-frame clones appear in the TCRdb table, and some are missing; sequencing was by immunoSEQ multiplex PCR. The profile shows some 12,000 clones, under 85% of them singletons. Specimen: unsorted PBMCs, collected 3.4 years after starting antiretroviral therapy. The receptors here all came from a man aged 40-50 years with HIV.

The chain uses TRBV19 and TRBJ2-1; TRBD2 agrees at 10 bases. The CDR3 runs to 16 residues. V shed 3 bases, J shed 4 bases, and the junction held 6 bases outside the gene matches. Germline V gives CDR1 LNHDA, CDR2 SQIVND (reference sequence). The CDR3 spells CASSIFTSGIYNEQFF. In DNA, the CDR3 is TGTGCCAGTAGTATTTTTACTAGCGGGATTTACAATGAGCAGTTCTTC.

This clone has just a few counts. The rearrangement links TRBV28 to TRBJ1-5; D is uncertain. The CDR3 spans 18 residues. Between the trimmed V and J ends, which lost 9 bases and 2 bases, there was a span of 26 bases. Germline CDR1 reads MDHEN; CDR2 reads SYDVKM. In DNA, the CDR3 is TGTGCCAGTGCGATAAAGGGCACCATTATTCGAGGCAATCAGCCCCAGCATTTT. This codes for CASAIKGTIIRGNQPQHF. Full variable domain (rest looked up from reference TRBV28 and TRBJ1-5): DVKVTQSSRYLVKRTGEKVFLECVQDMDHENMFWYRQDPGLGLRLIYFSYDVKMKEKGDIPEGYSVSREKKERFSLILESASTNQTSMYLCASAIKGTIIRGNQPQHFGDGTRLSIL.